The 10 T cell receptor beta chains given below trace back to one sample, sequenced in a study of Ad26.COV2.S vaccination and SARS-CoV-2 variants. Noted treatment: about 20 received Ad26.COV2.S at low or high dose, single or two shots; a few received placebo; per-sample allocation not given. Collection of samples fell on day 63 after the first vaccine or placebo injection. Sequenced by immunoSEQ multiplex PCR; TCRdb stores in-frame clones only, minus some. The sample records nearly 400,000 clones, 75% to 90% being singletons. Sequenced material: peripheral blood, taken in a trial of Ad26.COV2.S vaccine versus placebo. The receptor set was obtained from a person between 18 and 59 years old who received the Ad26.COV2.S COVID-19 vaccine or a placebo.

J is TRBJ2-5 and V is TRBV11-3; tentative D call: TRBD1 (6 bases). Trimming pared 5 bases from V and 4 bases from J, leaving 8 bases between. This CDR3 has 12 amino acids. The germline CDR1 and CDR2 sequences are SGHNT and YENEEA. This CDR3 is CASSRRGETQYF. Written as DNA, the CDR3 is TGTGCCAGCAGCCGCAGGGGAGAGACCCAGTACTTC.

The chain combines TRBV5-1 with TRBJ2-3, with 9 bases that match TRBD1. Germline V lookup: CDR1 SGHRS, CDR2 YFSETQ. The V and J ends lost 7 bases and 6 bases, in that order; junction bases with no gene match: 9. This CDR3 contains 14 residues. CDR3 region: CASARTGADDTQYF. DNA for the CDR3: TGCGCCAGCGCCCGGACAGGGGCGGACGATACGCAGTATTTT.

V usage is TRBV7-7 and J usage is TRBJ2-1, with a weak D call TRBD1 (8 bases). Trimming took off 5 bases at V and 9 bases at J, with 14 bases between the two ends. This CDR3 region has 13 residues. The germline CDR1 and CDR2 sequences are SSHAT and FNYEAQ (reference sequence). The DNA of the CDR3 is TGTGCCAGCAGCGTGGACAGGGAGGGTGAGCAGTTCTTC. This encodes CASSVDREGEQFF.

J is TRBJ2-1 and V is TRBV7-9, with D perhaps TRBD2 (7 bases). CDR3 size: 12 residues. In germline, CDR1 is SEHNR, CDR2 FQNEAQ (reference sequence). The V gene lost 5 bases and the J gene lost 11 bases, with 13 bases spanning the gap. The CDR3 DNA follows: TGTGCCAGCAGCCCAGGGAGGGGGAAGCAGTTCTTC. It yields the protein CASSPGRGKQFF.

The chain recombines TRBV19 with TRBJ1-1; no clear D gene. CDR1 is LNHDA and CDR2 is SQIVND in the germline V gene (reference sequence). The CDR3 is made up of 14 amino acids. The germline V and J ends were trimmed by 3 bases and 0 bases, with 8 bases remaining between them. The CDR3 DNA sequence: TGTGCCAGTAGTATCTTTTCAGTGAACACTGAAGCTTTCTTT. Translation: CASSIFSVNTEAFF. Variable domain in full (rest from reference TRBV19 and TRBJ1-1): DGGITQSPKYLFRKEGQNVTLSCEQNLNHDAMYWYRQDPGQGLRLIYYSQIVNDFQKGDIAEGYSVSREKKESFPLTVTSAQKNPTAFYLCASSIFSVNTEAFFGQGTRLTVV.

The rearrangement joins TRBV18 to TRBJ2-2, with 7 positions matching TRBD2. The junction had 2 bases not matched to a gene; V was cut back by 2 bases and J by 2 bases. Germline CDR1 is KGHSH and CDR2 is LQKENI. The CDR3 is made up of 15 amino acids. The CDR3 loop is CASSPTSANTGELFF. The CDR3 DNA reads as TGTGCCAGCTCACCAACTAGCGCTAACACCGGGGAGCTGTTTTTT.

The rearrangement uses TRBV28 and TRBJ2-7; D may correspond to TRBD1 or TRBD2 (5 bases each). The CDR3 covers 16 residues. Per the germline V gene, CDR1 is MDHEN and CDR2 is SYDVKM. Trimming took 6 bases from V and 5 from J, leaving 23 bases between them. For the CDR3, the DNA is TGTGCCAGCAGCCTACTGGGGGACCGAACGCTGGACGAGCAGTACTTC. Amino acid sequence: CASSLLGDRTLDEQYF.

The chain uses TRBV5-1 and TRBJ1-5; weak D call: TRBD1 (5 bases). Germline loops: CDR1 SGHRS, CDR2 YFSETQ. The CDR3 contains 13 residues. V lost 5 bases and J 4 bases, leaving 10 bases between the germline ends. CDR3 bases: TGCGCCAGCAGGAGTGGGGCTAATCAGCCCCAGCATTTT. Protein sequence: CASRSGANQPQHF. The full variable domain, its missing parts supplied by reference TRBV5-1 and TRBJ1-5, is KAGVTQTPRYLIKTRGQQVTLSCSPISGHRSVSWYQQTPGQGLQFLFEYFSETQRNKGNFPGRFSGRQFSNSRSEMNVSTLELGDSALYLCASRSGANQPQHFGDGTRLSIL.

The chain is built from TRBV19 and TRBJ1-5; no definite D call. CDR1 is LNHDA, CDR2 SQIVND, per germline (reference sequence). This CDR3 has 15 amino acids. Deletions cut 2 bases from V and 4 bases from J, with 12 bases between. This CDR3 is CASSISGGPNQPQHF. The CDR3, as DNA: TGTGCCAGTAGTATAAGTGGCGGGCCTAATCAGCCCCAGCATTTT. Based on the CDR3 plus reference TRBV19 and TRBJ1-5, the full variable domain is DGGITQSPKYLFRKEGQNVTLSCEQNLNHDAMYWYRQDPGQGLRLIYYSQIVNDFQKGDIAEGYSVSREKKESFPLTVTSAQKNPTAFYLCASSISGGPNQPQHFGDGTRLSIL.

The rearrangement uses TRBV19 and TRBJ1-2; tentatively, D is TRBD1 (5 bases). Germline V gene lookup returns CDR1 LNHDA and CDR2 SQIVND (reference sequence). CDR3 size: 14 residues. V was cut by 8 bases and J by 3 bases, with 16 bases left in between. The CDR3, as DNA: TGTGCCAGTCACAATCTCGGAGGGGACTATGGCTACACCTTC. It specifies CASHNLGGDYGYTF.